Shown below are 8 T cell receptor beta chains from a single sample sequenced in a study of identifying expanded T cells in peripheral blood. Data came from immunoSEQ multiplex PCR; TCRdb stores just in-frame clones and leaves some out. The data show 65,000 to 95,000 clones, 84% seen once. The sample taken for sequencing was blood. These receptor sequences come from a person between 18 and 70 years old in good health.

Only one count was recorded for this clone. The chain combines TRBV9 with TRBJ1-3; D is perhaps TRBD1 (6 bases). The CDR3 is 15 amino acids. Deletions cut 4 bases from V and 0 bases from J, with 11 bases between. Germline values: CDR1 SGDLS, CDR2 YYNGEE. The CDR3 loop is CASSYTGSSGNTIYF. CDR3 sequence (DNA): TGTGCCAGCAGCTACACAGGGAGCTCTGGAAACACCATATATTTT.

This CDR3 is CATKGDSNQPQHF. CDR3 nucleotides: TGTGCCACCAAGGGGGATAGCAATCAGCCCCAGCATTTT. V usage is TRBV27 and J usage is TRBJ1-5, with D perhaps TRBD1 (6 bases). Trimming removed 10 bases from V and 0 bases from J, with 10 bases in between. This CDR3 is built from 13 residues. CDR1 is MNHEY, CDR2 SMNVEV, per germline (reference sequence).

This chain links TRBV11-2 with TRBJ2-7; D uncertain. Per the germline V gene, CDR1 is SGHAT and CDR2 is FQNNGV. Trimming removed 0 bases at V and 6 bases at J, with 15 bases between. The CDR3 sequence is 15 residues long. CDR3 sequence reads: CASSLEGRAGVEQYF. The DNA of the CDR3 is TGTGCCAGCAGCTTAGAAGGGCGAGCTGGTGTCGAGCAGTACTTC.

V and J are TRBV9 and TRBJ2-7; no clear D. The CDR3 is made up of 14 amino acids. The V and J ends lost 0 bases and 3 bases respectively, with 10 bases between them. In germline, CDR1 is SGDLS, CDR2 YYNGEE. This CDR3 reads CASSVETPGYEQYF. The CDR3, as DNA: TGTGCCAGCAGCGTAGAGACTCCCGGCTACGAGCAGTACTTC. The whole variable domain, filled in from reference TRBV9 and TRBJ2-7, reads DSGVTQTPKHLITATGQRVTLRCSPRSGDLSVYWYQQSLDQGLQFLIQYYNGEERAKGNILERFSAQQFPDLHSELNLSSLELGDSALYFCASSVETPGYEQYFGPGTRLTVT.

J is TRBJ1-3 and V is TRBV21-1. TRBV21-1 is a known pseudogene. The CDR3 covers 17 residues. DNA for the CDR3: TGTGCCAGCCCTCCTCAGGAGGGGAAGGGGTGCGGAAACACCATATATTTT. This translates into CASPPQEGKGCGNTIYF.

In nucleotides, the CDR3 is TGTGCCAGCTCACCATATCTACAGGGAGAGACCCAGTACTTC. This sequence encodes CASSPYLQGETQYF. The chain joins TRBV18 to TRBJ2-5; TRBD1 might be the D (6 bases). Per germline, CDR1 KGHSH and CDR2 LQKENI. The CDR3 length is 14 residues. V was pared by 2 bases and J by 4 bases, with 11 bases between.

The J gene is TRBJ2-7, the V gene TRBV27, with D perhaps matching TRBD2 (7 bases). From germline, CDR1 is MNHEY and CDR2 SMNVEV (reference sequence). V lost 2 bases and J lost 0, with 14 bases in between. The CDR3 covers 16 residues. The CDR3 reads CASSLGGGRGSYEQYF. The CDR3 region has the DNA TGTGCCAGCAGTTTAGGGGGGGGCCGGGGCTCCTACGAGCAGTACTTC.

CDR3 sequence: CASSKRGWSSGNTIYF. The CDR3 coding sequence is TGTGCCAGCAGCAAACGGGGATGGAGCTCTGGAAACACCATATATTTT. V gene TRBV21-1 combines with J gene TRBJ1-3. TRBV21-1 is a documented pseudogene. The length of the CDR3 is 16 residues.